This T cell receptor beta chain is from a study of shared clonotypes between healthy human individuals. The CDR3 sequence is 14 residues long. J lost 2 bases, V lost 4 bases, and 2 bases had no gene match. Germline loops: CDR1 SQVTM, CDR2 ANQGSEA. Repertoires were generated with immunoSEQ multiplex PCR, while TCRdb's copy carries only in-frame clones and drops some. The sample records 1.6 million or so clones, 98% being singletons. The sequence derives from a man aged 30 to 39 in good health. The chain is built from TRBV29-1 and TRBJ1-3; 10 nucleotides agree with TRBD1. Sequencing was performed on naive CD4+ T cells sorted from blood. This sample's subset: CD45RA+ positively selected. The CDR3 sequence: CSVVGTGAGNTIYF. DNA for the CDR3: TGCAGCGTTGTGGGGACAGGGGCTGGAAACACCATATATTTT.